This T cell receptor beta chain was captured by sequencing in a study of Tregs in tolerant kidney transplant recipients. The method was immunoSEQ multiplex PCR; TCRdb's version includes in-frame clones alone and lacks a portion of them. Here the sample spans some 88,000 clones, approximately 94% being singletons. The CDR3 is made up of 12 amino acids. The germline gives CDR1 SGHRS, CDR2 YFSETQ. V lost 0 bases and J lost 12; bases outside the gene matches: 3. Unstimulated regulatory T cells (CD4+CD25+CD127-), CD4+CD25- non-regulatory cells, CD4 and CD8 cells were FACS-sorted from thawed PBMCs. Sequenced: CD8+ T cells from blood. This sequence joins TRBV5-1 and TRBJ1-1; 9 bases map to TRBD1. The receptor was derived from a human donor in good health. The CDR3 DNA is TGCGCCAGCAGCTTGGACAGGGGGCTCCCTTTCTTT. Translated: CASSLDRGLPFF.